These 20 T cell receptor beta chains share one sample of origin, sequenced in a study of persistence of HIV-infected CD4 T cells. Stimulation used around 9.1 ug/mL lysate from CMV-infected fibroblasts. CD4+ T cells upregulating both CD40 ligand and CD69 were sorted as responding cells. These TCRs are of unknown antigen specificity. The immunoSEQ assay was version 4, run in survey mode. TCRdb keeps only in-frame clones here, not all; method: immunoSEQ multiplex PCR. The sample includes just under 20,000 clones, approximately 80% seen only once; the top ten take about 7%. This material consisted of CD4+ T cells sorted from PBMCs after approximately 19-hour stimulation, taken from a patient who received antiretroviral therapy. The receptors derive from an adult man with HIV who was CMV-seropositive.

The J gene is TRBJ2-2, the V gene TRBV7-9; D is possibly TRBD2 (5 bases). Germline lookup yields CDR1 SEHNR and CDR2 FQNEAQ (reference sequence). V shed 1 base and J shed 4 bases, with 7 bases lying between them. There are 14 residues in the CDR3. The CDR3 DNA reads as TGTGCCAGCAGCTTAGACGGGGTCACCGGGGAGCTGTTTTTT. Protein sequence: CASSLDGVTGELFF.

The chain recombines TRBV5-1 with TRBJ2-6; weak D call: TRBD2 (6 bases). V shed 0 bases and J shed 0 bases, with 10 bases lying between them. This CDR3 contains 17 residues. Germline V CDR1 and CDR2: SGHRS, YFSETQ. The CDR3 nucleotides read TGCGCCAGCAGCTTGGCCGTCGGGGGCTCTGGGGCCAACGTCCTGACTTTC. Translated: CASSLAVGGSGANVLTF.

CDR3 DNA: TGTGCCAGCAGTTACGAGGGATGGGGCGCTGACACTGAAGCTTTCTTT. Its translation is CASSYEGWGADTEAFF. The rearrangement joins TRBV6-5 to TRBJ1-1, with a tentative D call TRBD1 (5 bases). V gave up 2 bases and J gave up 3 bases, with 16 bases separating them. CDR3 length: 16 amino acids. Germline lookup yields CDR1 MNHEY and CDR2 SVGAGI.

This clone was counted only a few times. The V gene is TRBV5-1, the J gene TRBJ1-1; D gene ambiguous. Trimming left V 6 bases short and J 5 bases short, with 8 bases between. Germline assignment: CDR1 SGHRS and CDR2 YFSETQ. The CDR3 covers 11 residues. CDR3 in amino acids: CASKRETEAFF. The CDR3 region has the DNA TGCGCCAGCAAGAGGGAGACTGAAGCTTTCTTT.

V is TRBV6-5 and J is TRBJ2-1, with 7 bases identical to TRBD2. The germline V gene has CDR1 MNHEY and CDR2 SVGAGI. J was trimmed by 9 bases and V by 6 bases; bases with no gene match: 8. CDR3 length: 13 residues. The CDR3 DNA is TGTGCCAGCAGGAAATCGGGGGGAGGTGAGCAGTTCTTC. As protein: CASRKSGGGEQFF.

The gene calls are TRBV24-1 and TRBJ2-7, with D unresolved. V lost 4 bases and J 6 bases, leaving 12 bases between the germline ends. CDR3 size: 13 residues. Looked up from germline, CDR1 is KGHDR and CDR2 is SFDVKD. DNA of the CDR3: TGTGCCACCAGTGACCCCCCCGGCGGCGAGCAGTACTTC. It translates to CATSDPPGGEQYF.

The J gene is TRBJ1-2, the V gene TRBV28, with 8 bases that match TRBD1. The CDR3 is 16 amino acids. Germline trimming cut 5 bases from V and 7 bases from J; bases unmatched to any gene: 15. In germline, CDR1 is MDHEN, CDR2 SYDVKM. The CDR3 nucleotides are TGTGCCAGCAGTCCTTCCGGACAGGGCCTTCGAGGTGGCTACACCTTC. This translates into CASSPSGQGLRGGYTF.

The V and J genes are TRBV5-6 and TRBJ1-3; D unresolved. Germline V gene data show CDR1 as SGHDT and CDR2 as YYEEEE. This CDR3 has 18 residues. Trimming removed 0 bases from V and 0 bases from J, with 16 bases in between. This chain's CDR3 is CASSLGMDVSSSGNTIYF. CDR3 DNA: TGTGCCAGCAGCTTGGGGATGGACGTCTCGAGCTCTGGAAACACCATATATTTT.

This clone was found once. The rearrangement joins TRBV2 to TRBJ2-2, with 10 nucleotides matching TRBD2. This CDR3 is 14 amino acids long. Germline CDR1 and CDR2: SNHLY and FYNNEI. V shed 7 bases, J shed 7 bases, and the junction held 6 bases outside the gene matches. CDR3 nucleotides: TGTGCCAGCATTAGGACTAGCGGCTTCGGGGAGCTGTTTTTT. It yields the protein CASIRTSGFGELFF.

The chain carries TRBV13 and TRBJ2-5; the match to TRBD2 covers 7 bases. Per germline, CDR1 PRHDT and CDR2 FYEKMQ (reference sequence). The CDR3 consists of 16 residues. V was pared by 1 base and J by 5 bases, with 10 bases of the junction left unmatched. CDR3 residues: CASSLVRGGVRETQYF. CDR3 sequence (DNA): TGTGCCAGCAGCTTAGTACGTGGGGGGGTCCGGGAGACCCAGTACTTC.

The chain has TRBV6-5 and TRBJ2-7; no clear D. The ends were cut back, 6 bases at V and 3 bases at J, with 15 bases in the middle. The CDR3 contains 14 residues. Germline lookup yields CDR1 MNHEY and CDR2 SVGAGI. The CDR3: CASSSTGQSYEQYF. In DNA, the CDR3 is TGTGCCAGCAGCTCCACGGGCCAAAGCTACGAGCAGTACTTC.

The chain's CDR3 is CASRFWTGPNTGELFF. The CDR3 nucleotides are TGTGCCAGCAGGTTTTGGACAGGGCCTAACACCGGGGAGCTGTTTTTT. The chain combines TRBV2 with TRBJ2-2; 8 bases match TRBD1. V shed 6 bases and J 2 bases; nucleotides not matched to a gene: 8. This CDR3 spans 16 amino acids. Germline V gene data show CDR1 as SNHLY and CDR2 as FYNNEI.

The V gene is TRBV27, the J gene TRBJ2-2; 8 bases are a match to TRBD1. Losses at the gene ends were 5 bases for V and 5 bases for J; bases not matched to a gene: 16. Germline V gene sequence: CDR1 MNHEY, CDR2 SMNVEV (reference sequence). This CDR3 has 18 amino acids. The CDR3 sequence is CASSPPWTGSGWTGELFF. The DNA of the CDR3 is TGTGCCAGCAGTCCTCCCTGGACAGGGAGCGGTTGGACCGGGGAGCTGTTTTTT.

This chain joins TRBV12-3 or TRBV12-4 and TRBJ1-2, with 8 bases that match TRBD1. V shed 2 bases and J 5 bases; nucleotides not matched to a gene: 1. This CDR3 has 13 residues. The CDR3 coding sequence is TGTGCCAGCAGTTTACAGGGGGCTTATGGCTACACCTTC. This translates into CASSLQGAYGYTF.

J is TRBJ1-1 and V is TRBV5-1; 7 bases are a match to TRBD1. This CDR3 region has 14 residues. V was pared by 2 bases and J by 7 bases, with 8 bases of the junction left unmatched. The germline V gene has CDR1 SGHRS and CDR2 YFSETQ. The CDR3 DNA sequence: TGCGCCAGCAGCTTACAGGGGATCAAGGGTGAAGCTTTCTTT. Amino acid sequence: CASSLQGIKGEAFF.

The chain carries TRBV2 and TRBJ1-1; tentative D call: TRBD1 (5 bases). CDR1 is SNHLY, CDR2 FYNNEI, per germline. Between the trimmed V and J ends, which lost 2 bases and 1 base, there was a span of 8 bases. The CDR3 is 14 amino acids. The DNA for the CDR3 is TGTGCCAGCAGTGAATGGGGGGAGAACACTGAAGCTTTCTTT. Encoded protein: CASSEWGENTEAFF.

V is TRBV3-1 (or the pseudogene TRBV3-2) and J is TRBJ2-3; weak D call: TRBD2 (5 bases). CDR1 is LGHDT and CDR2 is YNNKEL in the germline V gene (reference sequence). The CDR3 loop spans 13 amino acids. V was pared by 4 bases and J by 6 bases, with 11 bases between. CDR3 region: CASSPNEGDTQYF. Here the CDR3 DNA reads TGTGCCAGCAGCCCGAACGAGGGCGATACGCAGTATTTT.

This chain uses TRBV12-3 or TRBV12-4 with TRBJ2-7, with 8 nucleotides matching TRBD2. The CDR3 is 13 amino acids. V shed 8 bases and J 7 bases; nucleotides not matched to a gene: 10. The CDR3 here is CASGRGGSGEQYF. Here the CDR3 DNA reads TGTGCCAGCGGACGGGGGGGCAGTGGGGAGCAGTACTTC.

The V call is TRBV14, the J call TRBJ1-1; D call uncertain. Germline V CDR1 and CDR2: SGHDN, FVKESK. V shed 4 bases and J shed 4 bases, with 10 bases lying between them. This CDR3 comprises 13 residues. CDR3 sequence reads: CASSPQTSTEAFF. Here the CDR3 DNA reads TGTGCCAGCAGCCCACAGACCTCCACTGAAGCTTTCTTT.

The rearrangement joins TRBV10-1 to TRBJ2-1; 7 bases agree with TRBD1. Germline CDR1 is WNHNN and CDR2 is SYGVQD (reference sequence). Germline trimming cut 8 bases from V and 7 bases from J; bases unmatched to any gene: 14. This CDR3 has 15 residues. The CDR3 loop reads CASPGTEIPLNEQFF. CDR3 in DNA: TGCGCCAGCCCCGGGACAGAGATACCGTTGAATGAGCAGTTCTTC.